The clone carrying this T cell receptor (beta chain) was seen a few times. Its antigen remains unknown. The CDR3 totals 15 residues. Trimming pared 7 bases from V and 1 base from J, leaving 16 bases between. Germline CDR1 is SGHTA and CDR2 is FQGNSA. These data belong to a study of beta chain features in type 1 diabetes. Study observations and caveats: Cells expressing TCR highly could be over-represented by cDNA sequencing.

Expressed TCRB transcripts got sequenced, as all isolated RNA was reverse transcribed. Naive, central memory and regulatory T cell samples produced a mean of approximately 3.9 million reads. TCRdb's table, derived via immunoSEQ multiplex PCR, lists solely in-frame clones and lacks some. The table includes some 180,000 clones, about 13% detected once. Only one heparinised blood draw was taken per donor, and its volume averaged about 120 mL. Staining for CD45RO/CCR7/CD25/CD127/CD95/CD27 allowed sorting of CD4+ naive, central memory, regulatory and stem cell-like memory cells. This TCR derives from a woman aged 18-35 years in good health. Sequenced: central memory CD4+ T cells from blood. The rearrangement links TRBV7-2 to TRBJ2-5; D might be TRBD2 (5 bases). For the CDR3, the DNA is TGTGCCAGCAACCGAGGTGGGGAGACCCAAGAGACCCAGTACTTC. This sequence encodes CASNRGGETQETQYF.